This T cell receptor beta chain was captured by sequencing in a study of shared clonotypes between healthy human individuals. General study findings and limits: Non-shared clonotypes were found to have lower generation probabilities than the clonotypes that were shared by all four of the sorted-subset donors. The sharing of 5% to 6.5% of naive CD4 clonotypes was seen across a handful of donors. Larger richness was generally estimated for naive than memory subsets.

Clones were sequenced by immunoSEQ multiplex PCR, and TCRdb holds only the in-frame ones, with some missing. The table has some 380,000 clones, about 96% seen once. To note about this clone: The target antigen is unknown.

The germline V and J ends were trimmed by 2 bases and 2 bases, with 11 bases remaining between them. The germline V gene encodes CDR1 SGHRS and CDR2 YFSETQ. The CDR3 runs 15 residues. This rearrangement joins TRBV5-1 to TRBJ1-5; D is uncertain. The sample was memory CD8+ T cells sorted from blood. As for subset: CD45RO+ cells pooled with CCR7-negative TemRA cells. This sequence originates from a man under 40 in good health. This CDR3 reads CASSLTLGGNQPQHF. The CDR3 DNA reads as TGCGCCAGCAGCTTAACCTTGGGTGGCAATCAGCCCCAGCATTTT.